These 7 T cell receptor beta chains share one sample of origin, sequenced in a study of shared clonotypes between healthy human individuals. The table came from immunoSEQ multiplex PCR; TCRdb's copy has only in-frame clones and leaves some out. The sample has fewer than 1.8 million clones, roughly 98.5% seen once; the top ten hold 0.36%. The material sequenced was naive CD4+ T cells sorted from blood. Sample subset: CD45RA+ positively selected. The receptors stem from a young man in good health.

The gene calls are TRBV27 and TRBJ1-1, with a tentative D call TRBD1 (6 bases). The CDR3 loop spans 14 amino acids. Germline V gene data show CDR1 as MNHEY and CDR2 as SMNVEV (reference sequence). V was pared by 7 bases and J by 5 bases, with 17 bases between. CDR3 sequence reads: CASIKGRGRTEAFF. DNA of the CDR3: TGTGCCAGCATCAAAGGTCGGGGGCGGACTGAAGCTTTCTTT.

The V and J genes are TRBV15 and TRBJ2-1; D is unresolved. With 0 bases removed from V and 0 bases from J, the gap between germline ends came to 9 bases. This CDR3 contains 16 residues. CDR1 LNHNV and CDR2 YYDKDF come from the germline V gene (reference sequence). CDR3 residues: CATSRDRPPSYNEQFF. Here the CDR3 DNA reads TGTGCCACCAGCAGAGACCGGCCGCCCTCCTACAATGAGCAGTTCTTC.

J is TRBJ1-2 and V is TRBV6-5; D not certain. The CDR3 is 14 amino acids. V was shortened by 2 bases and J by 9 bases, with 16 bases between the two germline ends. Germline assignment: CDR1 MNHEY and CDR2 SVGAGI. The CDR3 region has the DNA TGTGCCAGCAGTTACGGCGACACGGTTTCAAGCTACACCTTC. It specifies CASSYGDTVSSYTF.

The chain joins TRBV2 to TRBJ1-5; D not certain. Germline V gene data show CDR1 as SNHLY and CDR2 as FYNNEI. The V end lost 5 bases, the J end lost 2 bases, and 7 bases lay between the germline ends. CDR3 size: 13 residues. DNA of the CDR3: TGTGCCAGCAGTTTAAGGGGCAATCAGCCCCAGCATTTT. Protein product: CASSLRGNQPQHF.

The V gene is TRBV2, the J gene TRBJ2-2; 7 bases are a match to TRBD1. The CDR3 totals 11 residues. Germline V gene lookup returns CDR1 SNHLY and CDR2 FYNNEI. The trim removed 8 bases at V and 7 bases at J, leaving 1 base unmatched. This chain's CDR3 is CASRDSGELFF. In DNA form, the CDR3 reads TGTGCCAGCCGGGACAGCGGGGAGCTGTTTTTT.

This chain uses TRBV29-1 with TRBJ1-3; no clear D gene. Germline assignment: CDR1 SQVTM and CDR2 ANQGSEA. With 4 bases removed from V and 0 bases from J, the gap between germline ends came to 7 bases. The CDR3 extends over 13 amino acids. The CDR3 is CSVVESSGNTIYF. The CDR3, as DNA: TGCAGCGTTGTGGAGAGCTCTGGAAACACCATATATTTT.

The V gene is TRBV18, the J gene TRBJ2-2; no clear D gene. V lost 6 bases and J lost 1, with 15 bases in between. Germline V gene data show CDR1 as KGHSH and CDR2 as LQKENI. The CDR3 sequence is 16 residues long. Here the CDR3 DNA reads TGTGCCAGCTCTGTCATCCAATCACGGAACACCGGGGAGCTGTTTTTT. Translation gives CASSVIQSRNTGELFF.